This entry lists 19 T cell receptor beta chains sequenced from one sample in a study of OX40 agonist ivuxolimab in advanced cancers. The table came from immunoSEQ multiplex PCR; TCRdb's copy has only in-frame clones and leaves some out. Here the sample spans about 16,000 clones, about nine tenths being singletons. Sequenced material: CD4+ or CD8+ T cells sorted from blood, taken in a trial of the OX40 agonist ivuxolimab. Every receptor here comes from an adult with an advanced solid tumor such as melanoma, head and neck, liver or kidney cancer.

The chain links TRBV7-8 to TRBJ2-5; 10 nucleotides line up with TRBD2. CDR1 SGHVS and CDR2 FQNEAQ come from the germline V gene. With V trimmed by 1 base and J by 1 base, 3 bases remained unmatched. CDR3 length: 16 residues. The CDR3 loop is CASSLGWTSGQETQYF. CDR3 in DNA: TGTGCCAGCAGCTTAGGTTGGACTAGCGGCCAAGAGACCCAGTACTTC.

The chain carries TRBV7-9 and TRBJ1-1; the D is unclear. Trimming took 3 bases from V and 3 from J, leaving 11 bases between them. CDR1 and CDR2 (germline): SEHNR, FQNEAQ (reference sequence). This CDR3 has 14 residues. The CDR3 region is CASSFSYGDTEAFF. CDR3 DNA sequence: TGTGCCAGCAGCTTTTCGTACGGTGACACTGAAGCTTTCTTT.

The chain combines TRBV5-6 with TRBJ2-5, with TRBD1 as a possible D gene (6 bases). The CDR3 totals 15 residues. V was pared by 4 bases and J by 2 bases, with 15 bases between. CDR1 and CDR2 (germline): SGHDT, YYEEEE. In nucleotides, the CDR3 is TGTGCCAGCAGCATAATACAGGGAGCACAAGAGACCCAGTACTTC. Amino acids: CASSIIQGAQETQYF.

The genes are TRBV11-3 and TRBJ2-5; TRBD2 agrees at 9 bases. J was trimmed by 3 bases and V by 4 bases; bases with no gene match: 12. From germline, CDR1 is SGHNT and CDR2 YENEEA. The length of the CDR3 is 17 residues. CDR3 region: CASSSRGSGSLKETQYF. CDR3 DNA: TGTGCCAGCAGCTCGCGGGGTAGCGGGAGTCTGAAAGAGACCCAGTACTTC.

The chain links TRBV10-2 to TRBJ2-7, with D unresolved. The germline V gene encodes CDR1 WSHSY and CDR2 SAAADI. The CDR3 is 13 residues long. V was cut by 0 bases and J by 4 bases, with 7 bases left in between. CDR3 DNA: TGCGCCAGCAGTGAGTCTTGGTTATACGAGCAGTACTTC. It codes for CASSESWLYEQYF.

Here the CDR3 DNA reads TGTGCCAGCAGTCCGCGGGGACAGGGCTACGAGCAGTACTTC. It encodes CASSPRGQGYEQYF. The rearrangement joins TRBV5-8 to TRBJ2-7; 9 nucleotides match TRBD1. With 5 bases clipped from V and 3 bases from J, the junction kept 6 bases outside the gene matches. Germline V gene sequence: CDR1 SGHTS, CDR2 YDEGEE. The CDR3 is made up of 14 amino acids.

The CDR3 sequence is CASSYNRGHYTEAFF. CDR3 coding DNA: TGTGCCAGCAGTTACAACAGGGGGCACTACACTGAAGCTTTCTTT. V is TRBV6-5 and J is TRBJ1-1; 9 bases map to TRBD1. The CDR3 has 15 residues. V gave up 2 bases and J gave up 3 bases; unmatched junction bases: 4. Germline CDR1 MNHEY, CDR2 SVGAGI.

The rearrangement uses TRBV7-8 and TRBJ2-5; D gene uncertain. V was shortened by 5 bases and J by 4 bases, with 11 bases between the two germline ends. The CDR3 is 13 amino acids. Looked up from germline, CDR1 is SGHVS and CDR2 is FQNEAQ. The CDR3 is CASSGRPTETQYF. The DNA for the CDR3 is TGTGCCAGCAGCGGAAGACCGACAGAGACCCAGTACTTC.

The genes are TRBV5-5 and TRBJ2-7; a weak D match, TRBD1 (5 bases). CDR1 is SGHKS and CDR2 is YYEKEE in the germline V gene (reference sequence). The V end was cut by 3 bases, the J end by 3 bases, with 16 bases between. The CDR3 has 15 amino acids. The CDR3 reads CASSSGPNQGYEQYF. CDR3 sequence (DNA): TGTGCCAGCAGCTCCGGCCCAAACCAGGGCTACGAGCAGTACTTC.

The CDR3 DNA is TGTGCCAGCAGTGACGGACTAGCGGAGCTCTACAATGAGCAGTTCTTC. Residues: CASSDGLAELYNEQFF. The chain employs TRBV6-1 and TRBJ2-1; 10 bases are a match to TRBD2. With V trimmed by 3 bases and J by 3 bases, 5 bases remained unmatched. Germline V gives CDR1 MNHNS, CDR2 SASEGT. This CDR3 has 16 amino acids.

This clone has just one count. V gene TRBV7-6 combines with J gene TRBJ2-3; D unresolved. The CDR3 is 16 residues long. The germline V gene encodes CDR1 SGHVS and CDR2 FNYEAQ. V was trimmed by 4 bases and J by 0 bases, leaving 14 bases between them. The CDR3 DNA sequence: TGTGCCAGCAGCTCTCAAATAGCATCTAGCACAGATACGCAGTATTTT. Translating gives CASSSQIASSTDTQYF.

This clone was detected once. The chain is built from TRBV19 and TRBJ2-2, with 12 bases lining up with TRBD2. Losses at the gene ends were 8 bases for V and 1 base for J; bases not matched to a gene: 2. This CDR3 is built from 15 residues. Germline lookup yields CDR1 LNHDA and CDR2 SQIVND (reference sequence). CDR3 nucleotide sequence: TGTGCCAGTGGACTAGCGGGATGGAACACCGGGGAGCTGTTTTTT. It is translated as CASGLAGWNTGELFF. The variable domain in full, completed from reference TRBV19 and TRBJ2-2, reads DGGITQSPKYLFRKEGQNVTLSCEQNLNHDAMYWYRQDPGQGLRLIYYSQIVNDFQKGDIAEGYSVSREKKESFPLTVTSAQKNPTAFYLCASGLAGWNTGELFFGEGSRLTVL.

The V and J genes are TRBV5-5 and TRBJ2-1, with D perhaps matching TRBD2 (6 bases). The CDR3 contains 15 residues. Trimming cost V 0 bases and J 4 bases, with 11 bases left between them. Germline V lookup: CDR1 SGHKS, CDR2 YYEKEE (reference sequence). As DNA, the CDR3 is TGTGCCAGCAGCTTGGCCCGGGAGCCTTACAATGAGCAGTTCTTC. This codes for CASSLAREPYNEQFF.

The V gene is TRBV19, the J gene TRBJ2-3; 13 nucleotides agree with TRBD2. The CDR3 totals 17 residues. The V gene's germline CDR1 is LNHDA and CDR2 SQIVND (reference sequence). V was clipped by 3 bases and J by 3 bases; unmatched bases: 6. Here the CDR3 reads CASSITSGRASTDTQYF. The CDR3 bases are TGTGCCAGTAGTATTACTAGCGGGAGGGCCTCGACAGATACGCAGTATTTT.

Here the CDR3 DNA reads TGTGCCAGCAGCCCCCACTGGTATGCGGGGGGCGCCTACGAGCAGTACTTC. Its protein is CASSPHWYAGGAYEQYF. The V and J genes are TRBV11-3 and TRBJ2-7, with 8 bases that match TRBD2. This CDR3 comprises 17 residues. The V gene's germline CDR1 is SGHNT and CDR2 YENEEA. J gave up 2 bases and V 5 bases, and 14 bases lay outside the gene matches. The complete variable domain, with remaining parts taken from reference TRBV11-3 and TRBJ2-7, reads EAGVVQSPRYKIIEKKQPVAFWCNPISGHNTLYWYLQNLGQGPELLIRYENEEAVDDSQLPKDRFSAERLKGVDSTLKIQPAELGDSAVYLCASSPHWYAGGAYEQYFGPGTRLTVT.

The rearrangement links TRBV7-2 to TRBJ1-6; no clear D. The CDR3 has 13 residues. Per germline, CDR1 SGHTA and CDR2 FQGNSA. Trimming pared 3 bases from V and 10 bases from J, leaving 10 bases between. CDR3 amino acids: CASSLTRGSPLHF. Here the CDR3 DNA reads TGTGCCAGCAGCTTGACACGGGGATCACCCCTCCACTTT.

The genes are TRBV7-9 and TRBJ2-3, with D unresolved. V was pared by 8 bases and J by 5 bases, with 5 bases between. This CDR3 region has 10 residues. The germline gives CDR1 SEHNR, CDR2 FQNEAQ (reference sequence). CDR3 DNA: TGTGCCAGCGAGGAAGATACGCAGTATTTT. Protein: CASEEDTQYF.

This clone showed up just a few times. The chain uses TRBV13 and TRBJ2-7; 10 bases agree with TRBD1. Germline loops: CDR1 PRHDT, CDR2 FYEKMQ (reference sequence). V lost 5 bases and J lost 3; bases outside the gene matches: 7. This CDR3 comprises 15 residues. Written as DNA, the CDR3 is TGTGCCAGCAGCCCCAGTGGGACAGGGGACTACGAGCAGTACTTC. Encoded protein: CASSPSGTGDYEQYF. The variable domain in full, completed from reference TRBV13 and TRBJ2-7, reads AAGVIQSPRHLIKEKRETATLKCYPIPRHDTVYWYQQGPGQDPQFLISFYEKMQSDKGSIPDRFSAQQFSDYHSELNMSSLELGDSALYFCASSPSGTGDYEQYFGPGTRLTVT.

The V and J genes are TRBV7-9 and TRBJ1-4, with 8 bases identical to TRBD1. The CDR3 spans 15 residues. Germline-derived CDR1 and CDR2 are SEHNR and FQNEAQ (reference sequence). Trimming removed 5 bases from V and 5 bases from J; junction bases left unmatched: 7. Here the CDR3 DNA reads TGTGCCAGCAGCGGGGAGGACAGGGAGAATGAAAAACTGTTTTTT. Protein product: CASSGEDRENEKLFF.